This T cell receptor (beta chain) was retrieved from a study of blood T cell repertoires in COVID-19. On the study more broadly: Samples taken during acute and convalescent COVID-19 were collected in the United States, Italy and Spain. From T cells, B-cell-depleted T cells, or PBMCs came the material, which was cDNA or gDNA.

Germline CDR1 is MDHEN and CDR2 is SYDVKM. The CDR3 has 17 amino acids. J lost 1 base, V lost 5 bases, and 10 bases had no gene match. Sequenced by immunoSEQ multiplex PCR; TCRdb stores in-frame clones only, minus some. The table shows approximately 300,000 clones, with about 90% occurring only once. This receptor was identified in a woman aged 40 to 55 with acute or convalescent COVID-19. Material for sequencing was peripheral blood. The rearrangement links TRBV28 to TRBJ2-5; 10 bases agree with TRBD1. Here the CDR3 reads CASSRDWGQGTQETQYF. The CDR3 DNA sequence: TGTGCCAGCAGTAGAGACTGGGGACAGGGGACCCAAGAGACCCAGTACTTC. Complete variable domain (other parts from reference TRBV28 and TRBJ2-5): DVKVTQSSRYLVKRTGEKVFLECVQDMDHENMFWYRQDPGLGLRLIYFSYDVKMKEKGDIPEGYSVSREKKERFSLILESASTNQTSMYLCASSRDWGQGTQETQYFGPGTRLLVL.